Below are 22 T cell receptor beta chains sequenced from a single sample in a study of blood T cell repertoires in COVID-19. Some clones are missing from TCRdb's copy, which holds only in-frame ones; the method was immunoSEQ multiplex PCR. The data contain under 75,000 clones, more than 60% of them singletons. Material for sequencing was peripheral blood. These receptors all come from a woman aged 50 to 60 with active or convalescent COVID-19.

The chain has TRBV29-1 and TRBJ2-1; 16 bases are shared with TRBD2. With 4 bases clipped from V and 9 bases from J, the junction kept 3 bases outside the gene matches. The germline CDR1 and CDR2 sequences are SQVTM and ANQGSEA. CDR3 length: 14 residues. CDR3 nucleotides: TGCAGCGTTGTCGGGACTAGCGGGAGGGTTGAGCAGTTCTTC. Protein product: CSVVGTSGRVEQFF.

The count of this clone is one. This chain joins TRBV20-1 and TRBJ1-3; D is unresolved. There are 10 residues in the CDR3. CDR1 is DFQATT, CDR2 SNEGSKA, per germline (reference sequence). As DNA, the CDR3 is TGCATGACCGGGGAGAACACCATATATTTT. This translates into CMTGENTIYF.

J is TRBJ2-7 and V is TRBV19, with 8 bases identical to TRBD1. The CDR3 contains 12 residues. The V gene end was trimmed by 6 bases and the J gene end by 6 bases; junction bases not matched to a gene: 4. CDR1 and CDR2 from the germline V gene are LNHDA and SQIVND (reference sequence). CDR3 coding DNA: TGTGCCAGTAGAGGACAGGGCATCGAGCAGTACTTC. As protein: CASRGQGIEQYF.

The chain has TRBV6-5 and TRBJ2-1, with 9 nucleotides matching TRBD2. The V and J ends lost 4 bases and 1 base, in that order; junction bases with no gene match: 5. Looked up from germline, CDR1 is MNHEY and CDR2 is SVGAGI. The CDR3 runs 16 residues. CDR3 in DNA: TGTGCCAGCAGTTTGATAGCGGGAGAATCCTACAATGAGCAGTTCTTC. Protein product: CASSLIAGESYNEQFF.

The CDR3 nucleotides read TGTGCCAGCAGCCAAAGGCTAGCAGACAATGAGCAGTTCTTC. It encodes CASSQRLADNEQFF. The chain employs TRBV3-1 (or the pseudogene TRBV3-2) and TRBJ2-1, with a possible D match to TRBD2 (5 bases). The germline V gene has CDR1 LGHDT and CDR2 YNNKEL (reference sequence). The CDR3 covers 14 residues. Trimming removed 2 bases from V and 5 bases from J, with 10 bases in between.

This clone was seen once. V and J are TRBV19 and TRBJ2-3; tentative D call: TRBD2 (6 bases). V lost 3 bases and J 3 bases, leaving 10 bases between the germline ends. CDR1 is LNHDA, CDR2 SQIVND, per germline (reference sequence). This CDR3 is built from 14 residues. The CDR3 DNA is TGTGCCAGTAGTATGCTAGCGACGACAGATACGCAGTATTTT. Translation: CASSMLATTDTQYF.

This clone was detected only a few times. The rearrangement joins TRBV21-1 to TRBJ2-2; the table's D call, TRBD1, was not checked against the DNA. TRBV21-1 counts as a pseudogene. This CDR3 spans 18 amino acids. The CDR3 sequence: CASSNPTTRTEGNGELFF. The CDR3 nucleotides read TGTGCCAGCAGCAACCCCACCACCCGGACAGAAGGGAACGGGGAGCTGTTTTTT.

This chain links TRBV3-1 (or the pseudogene TRBV3-2) with TRBJ1-6; no clear D gene. The germline gives CDR1 LGHDT, CDR2 YNNKEL (reference sequence). The CDR3 runs 15 residues. V gave up 5 bases and J gave up 6 bases, with 14 bases separating them. The CDR3 DNA reads as TGTGCCAGCAGCTCCCCTGCGGAGGGTAATTCACCCCTCCACTTT. Its translation is CASSSPAEGNSPLHF.

The CDR3 sequence is CASRSDRGGDYEQYF. As DNA, the CDR3 is TGTGCCAGCAGATCGGACAGGGGAGGGGACTACGAGCAGTACTTC. This chain links TRBV28 with TRBJ2-7; 9 bases are a match to TRBD1. Germline V gives CDR1 MDHEN, CDR2 SYDVKM. This CDR3 is 15 amino acids long. The junction had 9 bases not matched to a gene; V was cut back by 6 bases and J by 3 bases.

The genes are TRBV15 and TRBJ2-6; D gene unclear. Germline V lookup: CDR1 LNHNV, CDR2 YYDKDF (reference sequence). Trimming cost V 0 bases and J 0 bases, with 6 bases left between them. The CDR3 runs to 16 residues. This CDR3 is CATSRDPFSGANVLTF. In DNA form, the CDR3 reads TGTGCCACCAGCAGAGATCCATTCTCTGGGGCCAACGTCCTGACTTTC.

The chain couples TRBV4-1 to TRBJ1-6; D is possibly TRBD1 (6 bases). The CDR3 sequence is 16 residues long. Trimming stripped 1 base from V and 5 bases from J, with 12 bases between. CDR1 and CDR2 from the germline V gene are MGHRA and YSYEKL. CDR3 sequence: CASSQASTGDNSPLHF. CDR3 DNA sequence: TGCGCCAGCAGCCAAGCTTCGACAGGTGATAATTCACCCCTCCACTTT.

This clone was picked up many times. The CDR3, as DNA: TGCGCCAGCAGCCCGGAGGCGGGAGCGGTATTTACCTACGAGCAGTACTTC. It encodes CASSPEAGAVFTYEQYF. The V call is TRBV5-1, the J call TRBJ2-7, with 7 bases fitting TRBD2. The V gene end was trimmed by 4 bases and the J gene end by 2 bases; junction bases not matched to a gene: 15. This CDR3 contains 17 residues. CDR1 is SGHRS, CDR2 YFSETQ, per germline.

The V and J genes are TRBV5-6 and TRBJ2-7, with 8 bases identical to TRBD2. The CDR3 has 15 residues. The V and J ends lost 1 base and 4 bases, in that order; junction bases with no gene match: 7. CDR1 SGHDT and CDR2 YYEEEE come from the germline V gene. The CDR3 DNA follows: TGTGCCAGCAGCTTGAGGCTAGCGGGCTTTTACGAGCAGTACTTC. This codes for CASSLRLAGFYEQYF.

This clone has a handful of counts. The genes are TRBV18 and TRBJ1-4; D ambiguous. CDR1 is KGHSH and CDR2 is LQKENI in the germline V gene. The CDR3 loop spans 12 amino acids. V lost 6 bases to trimming and J lost 5 bases, with 7 bases between them. The CDR3 loop reads CASSQSNEKLFF. As DNA, the CDR3 is TGTGCCAGCTCCCAGTCGAATGAAAAACTGTTTTTT.

The V and J genes are TRBV29-1 and TRBJ1-1, with TRBD1 matching over 7 bases. Trimming removed 7 bases from V and 5 bases from J; junction bases left unmatched: 7. Germline lookup yields CDR1 SQVTM and CDR2 ANQGSEA. The CDR3 length is 12 residues. The CDR3 here is CSALQGVTEAFF. The CDR3, as DNA: TGCAGCGCCCTCCAGGGGGTTACTGAAGCTTTCTTT.

This sequence joins TRBV7-8 and TRBJ1-1; a possible D gene is TRBD1 (5 bases). Between the trimmed V and J ends, which lost 6 bases and 1 base, there was a span of 9 bases. Germline values: CDR1 SGHVS, CDR2 FQNEAQ. This CDR3 contains 13 residues. CDR3 sequence reads: CASSRGQNTEAFF. The DNA for the CDR3 is TGTGCCAGCAGTCGAGGACAGAACACTGAAGCTTTCTTT.

The chain employs TRBV7-2 and TRBJ1-1; a possible D gene is TRBD1 (6 bases). V was clipped by 5 bases and J by 5 bases, with 12 bases between them. There are 13 residues in the CDR3. Germline CDR1 reads SGHTA; CDR2 reads FQGNSA. The DNA for the CDR3 is TGTGCCAGCAGCCCAAGGGGGGGAACTGAAGCTTTCTTT. It translates to CASSPRGGTEAFF. Together with reference TRBV7-2 and TRBJ1-1, the CDR3 gives the full variable domain: GAGVSQSPSNKVTEKGKDVELRCDPISGHTALYWYRQSLGQGLEFLIYFQGNSAPDKSGLPSDRFSAERTGGSVSTLTIQRTQQEDSAVYLCASSPRGGTEAFFGQGTRLTVV.

This clone was counted only a few times. This sequence joins TRBV9 and TRBJ1-1; no clear D. The V gene's germline CDR1 is SGDLS and CDR2 YYNGEE. The CDR3 extends over 13 amino acids. V lost 1 base to trimming and J lost 0 bases, with 4 bases between them. The CDR3 nucleotides are TGTGCCAGCAGCGTATCGGTGAACACTGAAGCTTTCTTT. Protein: CASSVSVNTEAFF. The full variable domain, rest sourced from reference TRBV9 and TRBJ1-1, is DSGVTQTPKHLITATGQRVTLRCSPRSGDLSVYWYQQSLDQGLQFLIQYYNGEERAKGNILERFSAQQFPDLHSELNLSSLELGDSALYFCASSVSVNTEAFFGQGTRLTVV.

V is TRBV11-2 and J is TRBJ2-5; 7 bases are a match to TRBD2. Trimming cost V 4 bases and J 0 bases; bases outside gene matches: 5. CDR3 length: 15 amino acids. Germline CDR1 SGHAT, CDR2 FQNNGV. CDR3 bases: TGTGCCAGCAGCTCTCTCGGACTAGACCAAGAGACCCAGTACTTC. Its translation: CASSSLGLDQETQYF.

This clone occurred many times. This chain connects TRBV5-1 to TRBJ2-5, with TRBD2 matching over 11 bases. This CDR3 has 15 amino acids. The V segment lost 3 bases and the J segment 2 bases; nucleotides outside the gene matches: 3. From germline, CDR1 is SGHRS and CDR2 YFSETQ. The CDR3 DNA follows: TGCGCCAGCAGCTCGGGGACTAGCGGACAAGAGACCCAGTACTTC. It codes for CASSSGTSGQETQYF.

This clone occurred a few times. The CDR3 loop is CASSPPTDWREQYF. CDR3 bases: TGTGCCAGCAGCCCGCCGACAGATTGGCGCGAGCAGTACTTC. V and J are TRBV6-2 or TRBV6-3 and TRBJ2-7; the D gene is possibly TRBD1 (5 bases). Trimming stripped 6 bases from V and 6 bases from J, with 18 bases between. CDR1 and CDR2 (germline): MNHEY, SVGEGT. CDR3 length: 14 amino acids.

The J gene is TRBJ2-7, the V gene TRBV11-2; tentatively, D is TRBD2 (6 bases). V was pared by 1 base and J by 9 bases, with 7 bases between. In germline, CDR1 is SGHAT, CDR2 FQNNGV. This CDR3 spans 11 amino acids. The CDR3 loop reads CASSLGGLQYF. The CDR3 DNA follows: TGTGCCAGCAGCTTAGGGGGACTGCAGTACTTC.